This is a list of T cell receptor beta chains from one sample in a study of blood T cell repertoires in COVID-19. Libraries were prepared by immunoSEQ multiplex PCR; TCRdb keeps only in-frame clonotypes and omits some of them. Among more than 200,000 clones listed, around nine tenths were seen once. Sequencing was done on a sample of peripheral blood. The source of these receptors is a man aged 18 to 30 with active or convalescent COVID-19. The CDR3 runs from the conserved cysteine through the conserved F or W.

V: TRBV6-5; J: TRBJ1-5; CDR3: CASRRTLSNQPQHF
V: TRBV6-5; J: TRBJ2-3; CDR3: CACRAGDTDTQYF
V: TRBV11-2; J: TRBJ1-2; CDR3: CASSRSLSGYGYTF
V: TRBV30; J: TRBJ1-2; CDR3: CAWSVQGSYGYTF
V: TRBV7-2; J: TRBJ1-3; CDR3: CASSFLGQNSGNTIYF
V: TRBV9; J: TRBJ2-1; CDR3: CASSVGASGRVDNEQFF
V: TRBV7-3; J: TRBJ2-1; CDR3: CASSSIAGQGVNNEQFF
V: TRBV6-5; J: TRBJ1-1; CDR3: CASRRGTEAFF
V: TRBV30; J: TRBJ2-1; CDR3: CAWSVRAGELGQFF
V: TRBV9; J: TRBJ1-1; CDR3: CASSVVRGPMNTEAFF
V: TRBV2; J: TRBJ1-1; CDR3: CATARGSNTEAFF
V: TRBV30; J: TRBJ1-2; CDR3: CAWSVLSWRTGEYYGYTF
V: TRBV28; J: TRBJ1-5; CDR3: CASSLLQGSQPQHF
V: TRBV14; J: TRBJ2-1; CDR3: CASSPPGLAGLTTPYNEQFF
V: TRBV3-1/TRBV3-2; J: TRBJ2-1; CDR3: CASSQRREINEQFF
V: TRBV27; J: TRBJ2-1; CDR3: CASSLTLVPPYNEQFF
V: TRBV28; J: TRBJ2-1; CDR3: CASGKLAGNDNEQFF
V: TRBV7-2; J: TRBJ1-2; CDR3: CASSQPMGAGSYGYTF
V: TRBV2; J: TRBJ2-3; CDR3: CASNRQFTDTQYF
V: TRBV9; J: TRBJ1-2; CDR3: CASSPSSGGYGYTF
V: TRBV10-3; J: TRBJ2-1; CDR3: CAISDDGGPYNEQFF
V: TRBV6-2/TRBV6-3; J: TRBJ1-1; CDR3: CASSYSWRNTEAFF
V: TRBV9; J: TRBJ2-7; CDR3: CASSVASGTYEQYF
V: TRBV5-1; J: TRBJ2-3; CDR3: CASGAPSGGLSSTDTQYF
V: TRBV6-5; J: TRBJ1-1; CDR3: CASSSPGREVTEAFF
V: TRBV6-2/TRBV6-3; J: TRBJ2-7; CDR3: CASSYRDRGDYEQYF